Detailed here is one T cell receptor beta chain. Its specificity is unknown. CDR1 and CDR2 from the germline V gene are MNHEY and SVGAGI. The V gene lost 6 bases and the J gene lost 0 bases, with 11 bases spanning the gap. This CDR3 region has 14 residues. UMIs and sample barcodes were carried by the TCR alpha and TCR beta cDNA libraries that 5'RACE produced using constant-segment primers. TCRdb analysed the 5' RACE reads with MiXCR anew, one entry per CDR3 protein. Of fewer than 550,000 distinct CDR3 sequences listed, around 18% are singletons. This specimen comes from a study of T-cell memory formation after mild COVID-19. General observations from the study: Largely, contracting CD4+ clones fell within CM and EM, and contracting CD8+ clones within EMRA. Some clones that responded turned up in pre-infection memory, which suggests that cross-reactive memory joined in.

The gene calls are TRBV6-5 and TRBJ1-1; a possible D gene is TRBD1 (6 bases). Material for sequencing was PBMCs or a T cell subset sorted from them (not recorded which). This sequence originates from an adult woman who had mild COVID-19 (a few samples of this study predate the infection). Cell type and time point are not known. CDR3 sequence reads: CASRKQGMNTEAFF. CDR3 in DNA: TGTGCCAGCAGGAAACAGGGTATGAACACTGAAGCTTTCTTT.